The 13 T cell receptor beta chains below come from one sample, sequenced in a study of blood T cell repertoires in COVID-19. Libraries were prepared by immunoSEQ multiplex PCR; TCRdb keeps only in-frame clonotypes and omits some of them. The table records some 66,000 clones, less than 85% of them present only once. Specimen: peripheral blood. The receptors shown here come from a man aged 60-69 years with acute or convalescent COVID-19.

Comment on this clone: The identical CDR3 is also encoded by other nucleotide sequences in the sample. The rearrangement uses TRBV6-4 and TRBJ2-1; 13 bases match TRBD2. This CDR3 contains 15 residues. V was clipped by 4 bases and J by 6 bases; unmatched bases: 3. Per germline, CDR1 MRHNA and CDR2 SNTAGT. CDR3 sequence reads: CASSATSGGANEQFF. For the CDR3, the DNA is TGTGCCAGCAGTGCAACTAGCGGGGGGGCCAATGAGCAGTTCTTC.

J is TRBJ1-4 and V is TRBV24-1; 8 positions agree with TRBD1. Germline V lookup: CDR1 KGHDR, CDR2 SFDVKD. The CDR3 has 16 residues. V trimming: 4 bases; J trimming: 7 bases; junction bases outside the gene matches: 10. CDR3: CATSEGAGGAFEKLFF. The CDR3 DNA reads as TGTGCCACCAGTGAGGGAGCAGGGGGCGCTTTTGAAAAACTGTTTTTT.

J is TRBJ1-5 and V is TRBV5-4; no firm D call. The CDR3 covers 14 residues. V lost 0 bases and J lost 2, with 6 bases in between. Germline V gene sequence: CDR1 SGHNT, CDR2 YYREEE (reference sequence). CDR3 in amino acids: CASSLAGGNQPQHF. For the CDR3, the DNA is TGTGCCAGCAGCTTGGCCGGGGGCAATCAGCCCCAGCATTTT.

The J gene is TRBJ1-2, the V gene TRBV5-1; D might be TRBD1 (6 bases). The CDR3 loop spans 13 amino acids. Germline V gives CDR1 SGHRS, CDR2 YFSETQ. Trimming removed 5 bases at V and 3 bases at J, with 11 bases between. The CDR3 DNA reads as TGCGCCAGCAGACAAGGGGGAGACTATGGCTACACCTTC. It yields the protein CASRQGGDYGYTF.

The V gene is TRBV10-3, the J gene TRBJ1-1; the D gene is possibly TRBD1 (6 bases). This CDR3 contains 18 residues. V gave up 0 bases and J gave up 0 bases, with 17 bases separating them. Germline V gives CDR1 ENHRY, CDR2 SYGVKD. CDR3 nucleotide sequence: TGTGCCATCAGTGAGTCGTCCGGACAGCGTACCATGAACACTGAAGCTTTCTTT. It encodes CAISESSGQRTMNTEAFF.

The CDR3 protein is CASGVTGGRETQYF. The CDR3 nucleotides are TGTGCCAGCGGCGTGACAGGGGGCCGAGAGACCCAGTACTTC. The rearrangement uses TRBV5-4 and TRBJ2-5; 10 nucleotides line up with TRBD1. The germline gives CDR1 SGHNT, CDR2 YYREEE (reference sequence). The trim removed 7 bases at V and 4 bases at J, leaving 7 bases unmatched. The CDR3 length is 14 residues.

V and J are TRBV19 and TRBJ1-2, with a possible D match to TRBD1 (5 bases). The CDR3 is 16 amino acids. Trimming left V 5 bases short and J 8 bases short, with 24 bases between. Germline CDR1 reads LNHDA; CDR2 reads SQIVND (reference sequence). For the CDR3, the DNA is TGTGCCAGTAGTCCCAATCATCCTGGCAGGGCGGAAGGCTACACCTTC. Its protein product is CASSPNHPGRAEGYTF.

The V and J genes are TRBV16 and TRBJ1-4, with D possibly matching TRBD1 (6 bases). Per the germline V gene, CDR1 is KGHSY and CDR2 is FQNENV. The CDR3 is 16 amino acids. Trimming took off 0 bases at V and 4 bases at J, with 12 bases between the two ends. As DNA, the CDR3 is TGTGCCAGCAGCCAATCTGCAGGGGACGGTAATGAAAAACTGTTTTTT. Residues: CASSQSAGDGNEKLFF. Supplemented by reference TRBV16 and TRBJ1-4, the full variable domain reads GEEVAQTPKHLVRGEGQKAKLYCAPIKGHSYVFWYQQVLKNEFKFLISFQNENVFDETGMPKERFSAKCLPNSPCSLEIQATKLEDSAVYFCASSQSAGDGNEKLFFGSGTQLSVL.

V usage is TRBV19 and J usage is TRBJ1-2, with D possibly TRBD1 on 6 matching bases. This CDR3 is built from 14 residues. Germline loops: CDR1 LNHDA, CDR2 SQIVND (reference sequence). V gave up 6 bases and J gave up 1 base, with 12 bases separating them. This CDR3 is CASRRTENNYGYTF. CDR3 DNA: TGTGCCAGTAGAAGGACAGAGAATAACTATGGCTACACCTTC.

The gene calls are TRBV6-5 and TRBJ2-5; 8 nucleotides agree with TRBD1. J was trimmed by 5 bases and V by 8 bases; bases with no gene match: 4. CDR3 length equals 12 residues. Germline V gene data show CDR1 as MNHEY and CDR2 as SVGAGI. CDR3 DNA: TGTGCCAGCGCCAGGGGGCCGGAGACCCAGTACTTC. Translated: CASARGPETQYF.

Concerning this clone itself: Distinct nucleotide sequences in the sample also encode this CDR3. V and J are TRBV15 and TRBJ1-1; maybe TRBD1 (5 bases). From germline, CDR1 is LNHNV and CDR2 YYDKDF (reference sequence). The CDR3 is 15 amino acids. Trimming took off 0 bases at V and 0 bases at J, with 8 bases between the two ends. The CDR3 coding sequence is TGTGCCACCAGCAGAGATAGGGGCATGAACACTGAAGCTTTCTTT. Protein: CATSRDRGMNTEAFF.

CDR3: CASSLGLQGASGYTF. CDR3 DNA sequence: TGCGCCAGCAGCTTGGGGCTGCAGGGGGCGTCTGGCTACACCTTC. J is TRBJ1-2 and V is TRBV5-1, with 8 bases identical to TRBD1. The CDR3 covers 15 residues. The V and J ends lost 0 bases and 7 bases, in that order; junction bases with no gene match: 8. CDR1 and CDR2 (germline): SGHRS, YFSETQ.

The chain combines TRBV7-9 with TRBJ1-6, with D tentatively TRBD1 (5 bases). The CDR3 covers 15 residues. The V gene lost 5 bases and the J gene lost 14 bases, with 22 bases spanning the gap. The V gene's germline CDR1 is SEHNR and CDR2 FQNEAQ (reference sequence). In DNA, the CDR3 is TGTGCCAGCAGCGGCAGTGGGGCCCTGAGTTGGACCCTCCACTTT. Its translation is CASSGSGALSWTLHF.